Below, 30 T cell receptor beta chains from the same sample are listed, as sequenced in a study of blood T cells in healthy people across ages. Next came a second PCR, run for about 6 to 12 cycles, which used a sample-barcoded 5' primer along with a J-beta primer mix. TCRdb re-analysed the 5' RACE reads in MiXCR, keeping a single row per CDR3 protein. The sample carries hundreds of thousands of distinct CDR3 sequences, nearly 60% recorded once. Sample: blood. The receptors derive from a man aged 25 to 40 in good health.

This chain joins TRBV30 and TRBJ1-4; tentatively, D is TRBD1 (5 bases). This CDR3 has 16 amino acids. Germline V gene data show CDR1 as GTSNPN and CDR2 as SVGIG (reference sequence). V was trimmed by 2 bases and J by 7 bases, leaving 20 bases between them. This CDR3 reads CAWSLLSGVVSEKLFF. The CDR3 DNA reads TGTGCCTGGAGTCTTTTGTCGGGGGTCGTAAGTGAAAAACTGTTTTTT.

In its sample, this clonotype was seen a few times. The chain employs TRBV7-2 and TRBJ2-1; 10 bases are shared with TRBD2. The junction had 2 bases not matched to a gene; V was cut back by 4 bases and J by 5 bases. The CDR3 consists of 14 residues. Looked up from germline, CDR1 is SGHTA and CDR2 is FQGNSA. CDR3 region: CASSSGLADNEQFF. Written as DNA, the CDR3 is TGTGCCAGCAGCTCAGGACTAGCGGACAATGAGCAGTTCTTC.

CDR3 sequence reads: CASSQDNRERNEQFF. The DNA for the CDR3 is TGCGCCAGCAGCCAAGATAATCGGGAGAGAAATGAGCAGTTCTTC. The chain uses TRBV4-1 and TRBJ2-1; the D gene is possibly TRBD2 (6 bases). V was cut by 0 bases and J by 7 bases, with 13 bases left in between. The CDR3 sequence is 15 residues long. Germline V lookup: CDR1 MGHRA, CDR2 YSYEKL.

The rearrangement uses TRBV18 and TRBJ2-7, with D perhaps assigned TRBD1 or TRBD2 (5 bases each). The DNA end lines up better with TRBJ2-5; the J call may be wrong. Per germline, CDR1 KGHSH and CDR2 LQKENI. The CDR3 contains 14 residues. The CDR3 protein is CASSPELGEETQYF. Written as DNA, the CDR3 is TGTGCCAGCTCACCTGAACTAGGGGAAGAGACCCAGTACTTC.

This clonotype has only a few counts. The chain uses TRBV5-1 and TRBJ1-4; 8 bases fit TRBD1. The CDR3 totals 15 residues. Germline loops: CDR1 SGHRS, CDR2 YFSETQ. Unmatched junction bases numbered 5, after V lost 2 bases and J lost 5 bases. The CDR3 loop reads CASSFGTGGNEKLFF. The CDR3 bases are TGCGCCAGCAGCTTTGGGACAGGCGGAAATGAAAAACTGTTTTTT.

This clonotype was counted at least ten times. DNA for the CDR3: TGTGCCAGCAGCGCCAGCGGGGGGTACCAAGAGACCCAGTACTTC. Translated, it gives CASSASGGYQETQYF. The chain joins TRBV9 to TRBJ2-5; 9 bases line up with TRBD2. The CDR3 extends over 15 amino acids. J lost 0 bases, V lost 3 bases, and 3 bases had no gene match. Germline assignment: CDR1 SGDLS and CDR2 YYNGEE.

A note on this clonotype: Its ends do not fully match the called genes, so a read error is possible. The CDR3 region has the DNA TGCGCCAGCAACCAAGTTAGGGGGGCTCCGCCCCGACCCGTCATCAATGAGCAGTTCTTC. This encodes CASNQVRGAPPRPVINEQFF. The V and J genes are TRBV4-1 and TRBJ2-1; D possibly matches TRBD1 or TRBD2 (6 bases each). Germline loops: CDR1 MGHRA, CDR2 YSYEKL. The CDR3 runs to 20 residues.

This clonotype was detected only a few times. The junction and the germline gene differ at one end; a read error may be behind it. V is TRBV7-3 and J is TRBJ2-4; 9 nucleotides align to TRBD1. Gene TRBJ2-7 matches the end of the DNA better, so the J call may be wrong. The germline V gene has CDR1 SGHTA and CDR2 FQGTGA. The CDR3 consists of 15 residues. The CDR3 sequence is CASSLTGQGVNEQYF. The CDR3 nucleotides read TGTGCCAGCAGCCTAACGGGACAGGGTGTTAACGAGCAGTACTTC.

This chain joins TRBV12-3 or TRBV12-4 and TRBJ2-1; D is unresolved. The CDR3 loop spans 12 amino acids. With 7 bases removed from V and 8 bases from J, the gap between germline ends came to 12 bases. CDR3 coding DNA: TGTGCCAGCAAGTCATCAGGCGATGAGCAGTTCTTC. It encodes CASKSSGDEQFF.

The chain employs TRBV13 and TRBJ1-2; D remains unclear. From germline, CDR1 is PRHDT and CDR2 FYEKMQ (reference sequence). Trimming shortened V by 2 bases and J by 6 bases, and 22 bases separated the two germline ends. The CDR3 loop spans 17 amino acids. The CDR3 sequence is CASSLFGVEAASDGYTF. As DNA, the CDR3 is TGTGCCAGCAGCTTATTCGGGGTAGAAGCCGCCTCAGATGGCTACACCTTC. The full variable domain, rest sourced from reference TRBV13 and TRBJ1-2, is AAGVIQSPRHLIKEKRETATLKCYPIPRHDTVYWYQQGPGQDPQFLISFYEKMQSDKGSIPDRFSAQQFSDYHSELNMSSLELGDSALYFCASSLFGVEAASDGYTFGSGTRLTVV.

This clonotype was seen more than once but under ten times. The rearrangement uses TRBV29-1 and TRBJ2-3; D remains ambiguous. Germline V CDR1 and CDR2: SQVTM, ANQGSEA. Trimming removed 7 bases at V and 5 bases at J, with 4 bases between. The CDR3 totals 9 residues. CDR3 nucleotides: TGCAGCGCGGGAGATACGCAGTATTTT. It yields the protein CSAGDTQYF.

CDR3 nucleotides: TGTGCCAGCAGCTCTGGGACTAGCCGATTCCCTTACGAGCAGTACTTC. Protein product: CASSSGTSRFPYEQYF. V usage is TRBV27 and J usage is TRBJ2-7, with 9 nucleotides matching TRBD2. V lost 6 bases to trimming and J lost 4 bases; unmatched junction nucleotides: 13. CDR3 length: 16 residues. The germline gives CDR1 MNHEY, CDR2 SMNVEV (reference sequence).

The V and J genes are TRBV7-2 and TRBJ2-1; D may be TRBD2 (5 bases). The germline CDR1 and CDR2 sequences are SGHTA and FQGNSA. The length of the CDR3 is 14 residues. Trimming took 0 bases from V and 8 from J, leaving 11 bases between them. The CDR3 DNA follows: TGTGCCAGCAGCTTAGCGGGGTGGGGAGATGAGCAGTTCTTC. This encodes CASSLAGWGDEQFF. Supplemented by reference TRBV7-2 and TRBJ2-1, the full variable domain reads GAGVSQSPSNKVTEKGKDVELRCDPISGHTALYWYRQSLGQGLEFLIYFQGNSAPDKSGLPSDRFSAERTGGSVSTLTIQRTQQEDSAVYLCASSLAGWGDEQFFGPGTRLTVL.

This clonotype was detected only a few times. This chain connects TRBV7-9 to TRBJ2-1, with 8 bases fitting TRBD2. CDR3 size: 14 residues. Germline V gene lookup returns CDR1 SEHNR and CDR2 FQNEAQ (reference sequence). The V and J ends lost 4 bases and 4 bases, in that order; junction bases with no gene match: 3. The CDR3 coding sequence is TGTGCCAGCAGCTCGACTAGCGCGTACAATGAGCAGTTCTTC. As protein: CASSSTSAYNEQFF.

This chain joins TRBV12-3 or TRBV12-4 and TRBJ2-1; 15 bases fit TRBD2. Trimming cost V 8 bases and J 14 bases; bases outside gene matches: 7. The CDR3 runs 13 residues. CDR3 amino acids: CASGMGLAGGEFF. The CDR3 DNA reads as TGTGCCAGCGGGATGGGACTAGCGGGGGGAGAGTTCTTC.

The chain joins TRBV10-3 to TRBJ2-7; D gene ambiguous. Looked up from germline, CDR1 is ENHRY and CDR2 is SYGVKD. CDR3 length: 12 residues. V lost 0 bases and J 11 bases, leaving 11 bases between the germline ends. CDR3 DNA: TGTGCCATCAGTGAGTCCGGCTCCCTTGAGTACTTC. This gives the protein CAISESGSLEYF.

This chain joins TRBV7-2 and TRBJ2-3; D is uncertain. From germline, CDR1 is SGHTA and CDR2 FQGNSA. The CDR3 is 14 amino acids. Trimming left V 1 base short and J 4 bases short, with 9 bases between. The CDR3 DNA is TGTGCCAGCAGCTTAGGCGGTTCAGCAGATACGCAGTATTTT. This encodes CASSLGGSADTQYF.

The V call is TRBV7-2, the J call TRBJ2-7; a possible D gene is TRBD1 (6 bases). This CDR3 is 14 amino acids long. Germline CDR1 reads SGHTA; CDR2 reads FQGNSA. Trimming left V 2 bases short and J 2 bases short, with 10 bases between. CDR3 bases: TGTGCCAGCAGCTTATCAGGGGAAGCCTACGAGCAGTACTTC. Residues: CASSLSGEAYEQYF.

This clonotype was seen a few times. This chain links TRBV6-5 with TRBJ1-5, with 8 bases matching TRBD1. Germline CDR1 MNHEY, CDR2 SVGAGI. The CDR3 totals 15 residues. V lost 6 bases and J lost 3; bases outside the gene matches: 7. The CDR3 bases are TGTGCCAGCAGCCCCGGACAGGGAAACAATCAGCCCCAGCATTTT. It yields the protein CASSPGQGNNQPQHF.

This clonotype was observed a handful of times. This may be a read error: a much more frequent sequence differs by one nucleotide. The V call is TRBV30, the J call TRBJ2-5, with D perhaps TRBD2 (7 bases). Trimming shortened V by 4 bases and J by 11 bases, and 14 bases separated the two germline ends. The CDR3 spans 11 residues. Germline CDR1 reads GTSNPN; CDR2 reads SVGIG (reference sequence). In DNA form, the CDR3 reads TGTGCCTGGAAGGGGGGGAATGAGCAGTACTTC. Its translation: CAWKGGNEQYF.

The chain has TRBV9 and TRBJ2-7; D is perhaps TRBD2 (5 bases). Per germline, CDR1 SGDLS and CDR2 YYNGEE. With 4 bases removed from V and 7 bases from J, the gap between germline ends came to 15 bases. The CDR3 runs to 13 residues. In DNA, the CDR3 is TGTGCCAGCAGCTCCCTAGATCGCGGGGAGCAGTACTTC. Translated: CASSSLDRGEQYF.

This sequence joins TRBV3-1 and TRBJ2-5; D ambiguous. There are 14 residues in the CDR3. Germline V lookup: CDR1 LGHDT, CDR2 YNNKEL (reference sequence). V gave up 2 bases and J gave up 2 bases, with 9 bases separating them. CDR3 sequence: CASSQYLGQETQYF. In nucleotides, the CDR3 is TGTGCCAGCAGCCAATATCTGGGGCAAGAGACCCAGTACTTC.

CDR3 DNA: TGTGCCACCAGTGACCAGCGGGACTACACAGATACGCAGTATTTT. It translates to CATSDQRDYTDTQYF. The V and J genes are TRBV24-1 and TRBJ2-3; 7 nucleotides match TRBD2. V dropped 4 bases and J dropped 2; count of bases not matched to a gene: 5. Germline CDR1 reads KGHDR; CDR2 reads SFDVKD. The CDR3 length is 15 residues.

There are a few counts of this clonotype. CDR3 DNA: TGCGCCAGCAGCTTGGAGGGCAGGGGTGGCAATCAGCCCCAGCATTTT. Residues: CASSLEGRGGNQPQHF. V is TRBV5-1 and J is TRBJ1-5; the D gene is possibly TRBD1 (6 bases). V lost 0 bases to trimming and J lost 2 bases, with 12 bases between them. The germline gives CDR1 SGHRS, CDR2 YFSETQ. The CDR3 runs 16 residues.

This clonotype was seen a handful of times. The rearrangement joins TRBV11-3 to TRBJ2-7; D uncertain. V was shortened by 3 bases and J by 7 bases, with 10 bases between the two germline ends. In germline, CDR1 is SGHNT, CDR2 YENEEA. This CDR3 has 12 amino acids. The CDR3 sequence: CASSFGVGEQYF. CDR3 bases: TGTGCCAGCAGCTTCGGCGTGGGGGAGCAGTACTTC.

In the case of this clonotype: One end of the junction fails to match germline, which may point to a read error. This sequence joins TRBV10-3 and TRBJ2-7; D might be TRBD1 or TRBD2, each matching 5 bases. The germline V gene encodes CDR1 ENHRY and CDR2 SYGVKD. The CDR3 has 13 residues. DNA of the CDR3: TGTGCCATCAGCGAAGTCGGGACCTACGGGCAGTACTTC. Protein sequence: CAISEVGTYGQYF.

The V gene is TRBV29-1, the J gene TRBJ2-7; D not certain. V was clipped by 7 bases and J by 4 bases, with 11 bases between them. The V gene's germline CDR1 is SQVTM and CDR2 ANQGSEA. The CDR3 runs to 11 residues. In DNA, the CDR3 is TGCAGCGGCGCTGACATATACGAGCAGTACTTC. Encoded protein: CSGADIYEQYF.

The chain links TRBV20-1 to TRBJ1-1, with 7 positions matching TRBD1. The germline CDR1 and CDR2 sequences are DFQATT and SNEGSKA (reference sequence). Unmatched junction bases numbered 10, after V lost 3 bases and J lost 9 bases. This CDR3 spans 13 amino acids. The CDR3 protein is CSARRTTGAQAFF. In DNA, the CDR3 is TGCAGTGCTAGGAGGACAACAGGGGCCCAAGCTTTCTTT.

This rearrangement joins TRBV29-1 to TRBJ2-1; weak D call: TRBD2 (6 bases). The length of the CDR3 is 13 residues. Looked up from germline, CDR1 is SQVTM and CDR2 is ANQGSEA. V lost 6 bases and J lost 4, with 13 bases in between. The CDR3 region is CSVRDFQYNEQFF. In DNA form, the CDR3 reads TGCAGCGTACGGGACTTTCAGTACAATGAGCAGTTCTTC.

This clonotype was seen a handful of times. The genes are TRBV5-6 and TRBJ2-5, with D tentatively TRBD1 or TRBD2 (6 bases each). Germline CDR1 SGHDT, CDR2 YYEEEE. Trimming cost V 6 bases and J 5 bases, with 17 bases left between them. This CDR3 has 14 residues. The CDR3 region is CASTLRGGQETQYF. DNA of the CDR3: TGTGCCAGCACCCTGCGTGGGGGGCAGGAGACCCAGTACTTC. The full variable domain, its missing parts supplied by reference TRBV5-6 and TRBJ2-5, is DAGVTQSPTHLIKTRGQQVTLRCSPKSGHDTVSWYQQALGQGPQFIFQYYEEEERQRGNFPDRFSGHQFPNYSSELNVNALLLGDSALYLCASTLRGGQETQYFGPGTRLLVL.